Listed here is a single TCR beta chain. Its antigen is not yet known. One base away there is no much larger clone; base qualities are not given. Using the deep immunoSEQ assay, multiplex PCR amplified TCR CDR3 regions from genomic DNA. Extracted genomic DNA from each cell subset was spread evenly across all wells of several immunoSEQ 96-well plates, with each plate serving as a replicate. For sorted subsets, about 210 ng of genomic DNA, equivalent to roughly 30,000 T cell genomes, went into each replicate PCR. The purified libraries were quantified using a Qubit 3.0 fluorometer, sized with a Bioanalyzer 2100, and then quantified again using the KAPA Library Quantification kit. A separate single-read 150-cycle Illumina NextSeq 550 flow cell was used to sequence each immunoSEQ 96-well plate. Per the authors' processing: Because the immunoSEQ output included only junctional sequences and no quality scores, the filtering could not be the same as the filtering used for full-length reads. Sequences were annotated with PyIR, a Python wrapper for IgBLAST v1.9, and V/J genes and CDR3 were assigned using IMGT germline references. Reads were filtered out if the reads had weak V/J assignments (E-value above 1e-6), no CDR3, stop codons, out-of-frame junctions, or ambiguous translated residues. V3J clonotypes were defined as sequences sharing an identical inferred V gene, J gene, and CDR3 amino acid sequence. To compute the percentage overlap between repertoires, the number of shared unique clonotypes was divided by the size of the smaller repertoire. Richness of each repertoire was evaluated using RTK rarefaction, the Chao1 estimator, and Recon v2.1 estimates of unobserved clonotypes. For all TCRbeta clonotypes obtained by the gDNA method from a few donors, generation probabilities were computed with OLGA. TCRdb re-hosts the immuneACCESS table, in-frame sequences only. Its copies lack some clones; in the studies checked, an unresolved V gene accounts for under half of them, and the cause for the rest is not known. V and J calls and clone size are copied from that table; D and trimming were computed from the DNA. Here the sample has 2 million to 2.5 million clones; 95% occur a single time. The leading ten clones occupy approximately 0.13% of the sample.

This specimen comes from a study of shared clonotypes between healthy human individuals (dated by TCRdb to the early 2020s). About the investigation overall: The cohort comprised a couple of women and a few men aged 18 to 49 years. For each donor, three plates each were used for CD4 naive and CD4 memory, two plates were used for CD8 naive, and one plate was used for CD8 memory. To estimate repertoire size and how much clonotypes are shared between individuals, the study performed deep sequencing of blood TCR repertoires from roughly five healthy adults. To increase sequencing depth and limit assay-specific biases, different laboratories used diverse techniques to prepare libraries and sequence TCR repertoires. Each donor's leukapheresis produced roughly between roughly 0.85 and 9.5 billion PBMCs.

Donors were healthy HIV-negative adults with no recently reported acute infections or vaccinations. Only Caucasian adults living in Nashville, Tennessee, USA were represented among the donors. CD4+ T cells were enriched by magnetic negative selection, after which naive cells were positively selected on CD45RA and the negative fraction was taken as the memory subset. Blood was collected by leukapheresis, and PBMCs were isolated by Ficoll-Histopaque density gradient centrifugation and then cryopreserved in liquid nitrogen vapor phase. Purity and quantity of every magnetically sorted T cell population were checked by analytical flow cytometry. From each sorted fraction, genomic DNA was isolated and quantified by UV absorbance on a Nanodrop 2000c. Overall study results and their limits: Naive subsets generally had larger estimated clonotype richness than memory subsets. Sampling was restricted to blood, and TCR repertoires in tissue are likely to differ from TCR repertoires in blood. Compared with non-shared clonotypes, the clonotypes found in all four sorted-subset donors had higher generation probabilities. Across four donors, about 4.5% of naive CD4, approximately 3.6% of naive CD8, 2.3% of memory CD4, and around 0.4% of memory CD8 clonotypes were shared. The small number of donors limited the genetic and exposure-history diversity represented. Based on pairwise subsampling, the degree of clonotype sharing among donors was expected to be affected by sequencing depth. Even with the large sequencing depth, rarefaction of the sorted-subset datasets indicated that sequencing was incomplete.

CDR1 is given as WNHNN and CDR2 as SYGVQD, both from the germline V gene (reference sequence). Spanning cysteine to phenylalanine, the CDR3 consists of 13 amino acids. The retained sequence is limited to the CDR3, 39 bases, with the frame set at the first base. The junction shows trimming of 7 bases on V and 0 bases on J, plus 10 bases between the germline ends. The sequencing sample was made of naive CD4+ T cells sorted from blood. The sample's cell subset or site, from its label and the paper: CD45RA+ positively selected. The rearranged segments are TRBV10-1 and TRBJ2-7; there is no confident call for the D gene. This sequence was found in a man aged 18 to 29 in good health. The CDR3 protein sequence reads: CASTAGSSYEQYF. The nucleotides are TGCGCCAGCACTGCCGGGTCCTCCTACGAGCAGTACTTC.